These T cell receptor beta chains were read from a single sample in a study of T-cell reconstitution after alpha-beta-depleted transplantation in children. TCRdb fed the PCR reads into MiXCR, producing one record per CDR3 protein. In the table there are about 980,000 distinct CDR3 sequences, about 29% of which are singletons. Here the sequenced sample was PBMCs, mostly from graft donor cells, taken 360 days after TCRalphabeta/CD19-depleted stem cell transplant. The receptors come from a boy younger than two who had a stem cell transplant for SCID, so the T cells may come from the graft donor. Both conserved end residues are trimmed from each CDR3. Each record gives: V gene, CDR3 protein.

V: TRBV6-2/TRBV6-3
CDR3: ASSRMRFQPQH

V: TRBV29-1
CDR3: SVLPGSSYEQY

V: TRBV20-1
CDR3: SARDDSGGLQETQY

V: TRBV29-1
CDR3: SVKRGGMNTEAF

V: TRBV5-1
CDR3: ASSWGTGFGQETQY

V: TRBV20-1
CDR3: SARSWGLAGGPGETQY

V: TRBV2
CDR3: ASSDWSSYEQY

V: TRBV4-1
CDR3: ASSQVGGGGHNEQF

V: TRBV20-1
CDR3: SARDIGGRSGAQH

V: TRBV2
CDR3: ARAFRGYLGPYNEQF

V: TRBV28
CDR3: ASTLSGGWTNEQF

V: TRBV7-8
CDR3: ASSFRRGWLSGNEQF

V: TRBV5-4
CDR3: ASSFSPRENTEAF

V: TRBV28
CDR3: ASERLQGGQETQY

V: TRBV5-5
CDR3: ASSSTGNGYEQY

V: TRBV29-1
CDR3: SGTVPGANVLT

V: TRBV5-1
CDR3: ASSRTIPQETQY

V: TRBV20-1
CDR3: SASGGQGTDTQY

V: TRBV5-1
CDR3: ASSLVEPQETQY

V: TRBV28
CDR3: ASSPGLVPIQGQETQY

V: TRBV5-1
CDR3: ASSLPTGTNTEAF

V: TRBV6-5
CDR3: ASSYTTSPLYEQY

V: TRBV5-5
CDR3: ASSLVTNEQF

V: TRBV20-1
CDR3: SASSGGVTDTQY

V: TRBV28
CDR3: ASSLGPAGYNEQF

V: TRBV7-6
CDR3: ASSLTRVLNSPLH

V: TRBV5-5
CDR3: ASSSSGTGLNEQY

V: TRBV12-3/TRBV12-4
CDR3: ASSPRGSGGVYTDTQY

V: TRBV7-2
CDR3: ASSLVFTGRESEAF

V: TRBV5-1
CDR3: ASSFGRRNTGELF

V: TRBV9
CDR3: ASSVEQTGELF

V: TRBV6-5
CDR3: ASSYSGQHRFYGYT

V: TRBV5-1
CDR3: ASSPGQRYQPQH

V: TRBV4-2
CDR3: ASSQDLAARVT

V: TRBV15
CDR3: ATSRERTPSYEQY

V: TRBV5-1
CDR3: ASSLVPNGEQF

V: TRBV9
CDR3: ASTFGQGAPQETQY

V: TRBV5-6
CDR3: ASSLRTVSNQPQH

V: TRBV9
CDR3: ASSVSTAANEQF

V: TRBV6-5
CDR3: ASKGPGNTIY

V: TRBV7-2
CDR3: ASSLDTTGGWYEQY

V: TRBV9
CDR3: ASSPEGGANNSPLH

V: TRBV6-5
CDR3: ASSSAWVVNTEAF